The T cell receptor beta chain described here comes from a study of blood T cell repertoires in COVID-19. The data were produced by immunoSEQ multiplex PCR, yet TCRdb's version contains in-frame clones alone and is incomplete. The top ten hold 1.4% of the sample, which has about 58,000 clones, just under 90% seen once. Material for sequencing was peripheral blood. The TCR originated in a man aged 55-75 years with acute or convalescent COVID-19.

Written as DNA, the CDR3 is TGTGCCAGCAGCTTATCTAGCGGGGAGGGGGAGCAGTTCTTC. Translation: CASSLSSGEGEQFF. The V and J genes are TRBV11-3 and TRBJ2-1, with 9 bases fitting TRBD2. There are 14 residues in the CDR3. CDR1 is SGHNT, CDR2 YENEEA, per germline. V gave up 2 bases and J gave up 10 bases; unmatched junction bases: 6.